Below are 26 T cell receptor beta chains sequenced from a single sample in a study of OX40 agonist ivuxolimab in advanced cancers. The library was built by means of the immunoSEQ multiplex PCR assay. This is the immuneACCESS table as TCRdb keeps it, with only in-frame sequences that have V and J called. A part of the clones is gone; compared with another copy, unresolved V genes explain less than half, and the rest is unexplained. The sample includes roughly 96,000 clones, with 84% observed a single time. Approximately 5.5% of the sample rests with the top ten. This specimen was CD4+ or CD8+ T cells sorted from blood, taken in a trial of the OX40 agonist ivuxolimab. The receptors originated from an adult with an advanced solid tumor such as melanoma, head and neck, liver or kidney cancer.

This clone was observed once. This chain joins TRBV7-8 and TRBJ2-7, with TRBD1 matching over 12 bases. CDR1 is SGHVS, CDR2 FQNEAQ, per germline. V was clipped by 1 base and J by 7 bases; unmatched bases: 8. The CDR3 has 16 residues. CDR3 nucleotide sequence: TGTGCCAGCAGCTTAGTACCGGGACAGGGGGCACGGGAGCAGTACTTC. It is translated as CASSLVPGQGAREQYF.

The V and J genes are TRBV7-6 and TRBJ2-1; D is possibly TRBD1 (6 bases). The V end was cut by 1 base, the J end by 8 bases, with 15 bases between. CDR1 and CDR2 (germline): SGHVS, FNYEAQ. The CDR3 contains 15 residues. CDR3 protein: CASSLVGARGHEQFF. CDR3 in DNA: TGTGCCAGCAGCTTAGTGGGGGCACGTGGACATGAGCAGTTCTTC.

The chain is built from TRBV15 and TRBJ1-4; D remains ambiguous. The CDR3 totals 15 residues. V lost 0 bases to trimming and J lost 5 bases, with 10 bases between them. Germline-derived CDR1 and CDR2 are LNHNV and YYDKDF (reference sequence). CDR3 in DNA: TGTGCCACCAGCAGAGAGGCAGGAAGAAATGAAAAACTGTTTTTT. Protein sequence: CATSREAGRNEKLFF.

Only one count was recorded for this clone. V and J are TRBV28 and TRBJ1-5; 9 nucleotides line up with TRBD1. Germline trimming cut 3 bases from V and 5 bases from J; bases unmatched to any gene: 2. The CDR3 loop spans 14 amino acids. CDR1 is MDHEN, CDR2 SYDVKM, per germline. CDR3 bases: TGTGCCAGCAGTTTCTGGACAGGGGATCAGCCCCAGCATTTT. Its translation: CASSFWTGDQPQHF.

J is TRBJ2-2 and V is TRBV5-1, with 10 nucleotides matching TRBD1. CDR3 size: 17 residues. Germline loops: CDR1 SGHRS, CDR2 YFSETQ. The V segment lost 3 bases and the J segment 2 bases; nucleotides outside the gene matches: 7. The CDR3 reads CASSSADRGRNTGELFF. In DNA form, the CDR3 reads TGCGCCAGCAGCTCGGCAGACAGGGGGCGTAACACCGGGGAGCTGTTTTTT.

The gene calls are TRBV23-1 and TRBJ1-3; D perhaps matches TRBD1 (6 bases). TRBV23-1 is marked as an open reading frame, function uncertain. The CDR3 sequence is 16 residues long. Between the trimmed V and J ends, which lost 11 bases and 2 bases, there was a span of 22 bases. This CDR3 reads CASRPLDRKAGNTIYF. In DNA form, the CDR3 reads TGCGCCTCCCGGCCACTCGACAGGAAGGCTGGAAACACCATATATTTT.

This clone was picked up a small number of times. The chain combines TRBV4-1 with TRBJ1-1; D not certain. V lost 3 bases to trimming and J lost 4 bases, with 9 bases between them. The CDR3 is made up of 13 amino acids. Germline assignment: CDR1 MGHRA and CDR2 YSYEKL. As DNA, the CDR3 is TGCGCCAGCAGCCAGGAGAAGAGCACTGAAGCTTTCTTT. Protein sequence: CASSQEKSTEAFF.

The CDR3 bases are TGCGCCAGCGGCGATAGCGGGAGCTCCTACGAGCAGTACTTC. It translates to CASGDSGSSYEQYF. The V call is TRBV5-1, the J call TRBJ2-7; 9 bases fit TRBD2. The germline CDR1 and CDR2 sequences are SGHRS and YFSETQ. The J segment lost 0 bases and the V segment lost 7 bases, leaving 5 bases of the junction unmatched. The CDR3 runs 14 residues.

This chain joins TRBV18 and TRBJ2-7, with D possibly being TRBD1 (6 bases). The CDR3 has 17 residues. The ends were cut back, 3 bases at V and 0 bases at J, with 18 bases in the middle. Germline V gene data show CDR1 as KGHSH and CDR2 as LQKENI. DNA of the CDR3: TGTGCCAGCTCACCCAACCCCAACAGGGCAGTCTCCTACGAGCAGTACTTC. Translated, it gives CASSPNPNRAVSYEQYF. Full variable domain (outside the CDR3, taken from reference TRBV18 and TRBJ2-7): NAGVMQNPRHLVRRRGQEARLRCSPMKGHSHVYWYRQLPEEGLKFMVYLQKENIIDESGMPKERFSAEFPKEGPSILRIQQVVRGDSAAYFCASSPNPNRAVSYEQYFGPGTRLTVT.

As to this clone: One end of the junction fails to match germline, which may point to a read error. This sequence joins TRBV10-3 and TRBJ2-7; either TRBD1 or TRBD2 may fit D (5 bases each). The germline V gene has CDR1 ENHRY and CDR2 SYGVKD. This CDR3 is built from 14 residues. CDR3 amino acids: CASSYGDGAYEQYF. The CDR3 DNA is TGTGCCAGCAGTTACGGGGACGGAGCCTACGAGCAGTACTTC.

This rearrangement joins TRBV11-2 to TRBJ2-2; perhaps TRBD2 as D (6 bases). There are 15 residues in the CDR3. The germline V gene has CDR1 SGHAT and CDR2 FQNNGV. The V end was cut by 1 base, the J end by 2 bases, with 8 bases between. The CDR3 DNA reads TGTGCCAGCAGCTTAGCGGGAGTAAACACCGGGGAGCTGTTTTTT. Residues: CASSLAGVNTGELFF.

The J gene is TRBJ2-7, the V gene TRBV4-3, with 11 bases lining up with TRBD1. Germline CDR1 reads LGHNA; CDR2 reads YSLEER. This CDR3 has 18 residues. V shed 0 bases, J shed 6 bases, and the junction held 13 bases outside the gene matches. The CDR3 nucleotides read TGCGCCAGCAGCCAAGACTTTCTCGGAGGACAGGGGGCCGGCGAGCAGTACTTC. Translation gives CASSQDFLGGQGAGEQYF.

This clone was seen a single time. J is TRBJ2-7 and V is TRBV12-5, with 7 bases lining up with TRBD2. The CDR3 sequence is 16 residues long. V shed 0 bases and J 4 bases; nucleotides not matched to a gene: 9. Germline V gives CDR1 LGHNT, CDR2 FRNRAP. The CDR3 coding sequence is TGTGCTAGTGGTTTGGTGGGGGGGACGGGATTTTACGAGCAGTACTTC. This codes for CASGLVGGTGFYEQYF.

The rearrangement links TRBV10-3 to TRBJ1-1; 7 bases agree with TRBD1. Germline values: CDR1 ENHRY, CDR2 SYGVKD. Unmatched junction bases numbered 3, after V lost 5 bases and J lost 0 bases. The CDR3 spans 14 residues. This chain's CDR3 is CAISLGTVNTEAFF. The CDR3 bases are TGTGCCATCAGTCTAGGGACAGTGAACACTGAAGCTTTCTTT.

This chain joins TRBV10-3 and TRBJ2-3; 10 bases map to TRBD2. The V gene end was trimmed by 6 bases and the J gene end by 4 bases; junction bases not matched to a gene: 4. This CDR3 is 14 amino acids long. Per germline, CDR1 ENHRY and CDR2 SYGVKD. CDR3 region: CAISSGGVADTQYF. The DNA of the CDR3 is TGTGCCATCAGCAGCGGGGGGGTTGCAGATACGCAGTATTTT.

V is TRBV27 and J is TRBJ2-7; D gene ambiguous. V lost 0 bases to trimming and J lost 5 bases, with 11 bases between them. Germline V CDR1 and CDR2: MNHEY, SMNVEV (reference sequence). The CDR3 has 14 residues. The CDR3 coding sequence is TGTGCCAGCAGTTTATCGGCCCGGGTCCACGAGCAGTACTTC. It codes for CASSLSARVHEQYF.

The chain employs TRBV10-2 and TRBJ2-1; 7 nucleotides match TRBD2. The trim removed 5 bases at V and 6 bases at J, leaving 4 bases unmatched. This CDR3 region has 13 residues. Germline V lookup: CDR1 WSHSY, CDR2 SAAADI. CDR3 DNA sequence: TGCGCCAGCAGTCCCACTAGCGCCAATGAGCAGTTCTTC. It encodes CASSPTSANEQFF.

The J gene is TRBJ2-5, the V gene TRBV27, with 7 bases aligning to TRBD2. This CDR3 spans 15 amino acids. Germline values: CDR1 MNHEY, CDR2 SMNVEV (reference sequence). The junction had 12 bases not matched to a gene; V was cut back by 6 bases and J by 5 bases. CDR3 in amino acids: CASRNWREKWETQYF. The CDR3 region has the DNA TGTGCCAGCAGGAACTGGCGGGAGAAGTGGGAGACCCAGTACTTC.

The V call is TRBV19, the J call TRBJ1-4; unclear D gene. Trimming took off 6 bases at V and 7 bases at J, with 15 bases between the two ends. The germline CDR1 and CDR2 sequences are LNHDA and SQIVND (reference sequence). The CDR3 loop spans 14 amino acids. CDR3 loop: CASRAGTPVEKLFF. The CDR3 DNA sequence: TGTGCCAGTAGAGCGGGAACCCCTGTTGAAAAACTGTTTTTT.

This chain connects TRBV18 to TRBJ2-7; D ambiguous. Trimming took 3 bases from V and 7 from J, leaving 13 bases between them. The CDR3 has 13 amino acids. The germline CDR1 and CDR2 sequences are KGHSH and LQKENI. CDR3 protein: CASSPGRQWEQYF. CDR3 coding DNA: TGTGCCAGCTCACCCGGACGGCAATGGGAGCAGTACTTC. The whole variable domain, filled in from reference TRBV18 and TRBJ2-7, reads NAGVMQNPRHLVRRRGQEARLRCSPMKGHSHVYWYRQLPEEGLKFMVYLQKENIIDESGMPKERFSAEFPKEGPSILRIQQVVRGDSAAYFCASSPGRQWEQYFGPGTRLTVT.

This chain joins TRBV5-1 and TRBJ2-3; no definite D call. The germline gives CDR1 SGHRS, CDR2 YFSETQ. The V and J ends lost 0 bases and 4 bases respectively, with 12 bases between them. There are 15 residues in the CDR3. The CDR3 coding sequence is TGCGCCAGCAGCTTGGCCGTAGGACCCCCAGATACGCAGTATTTT. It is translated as CASSLAVGPPDTQYF. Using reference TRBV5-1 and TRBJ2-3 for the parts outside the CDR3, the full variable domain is KAGVTQTPRYLIKTRGQQVTLSCSPISGHRSVSWYQQTPGQGLQFLFEYFSETQRNKGNFPGRFSGRQFSNSRSEMNVSTLELGDSALYLCASSLAVGPPDTQYFGPGTRLTVL.

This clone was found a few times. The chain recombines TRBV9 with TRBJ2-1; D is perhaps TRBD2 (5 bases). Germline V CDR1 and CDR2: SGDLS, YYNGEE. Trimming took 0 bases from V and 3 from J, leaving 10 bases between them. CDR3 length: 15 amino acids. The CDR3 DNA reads TGTGCCAGCAGCGTAGCTTCAGGAGGCTACAATGAGCAGTTCTTC. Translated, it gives CASSVASGGYNEQFF. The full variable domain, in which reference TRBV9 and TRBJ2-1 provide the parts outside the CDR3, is DSGVTQTPKHLITATGQRVTLRCSPRSGDLSVYWYQQSLDQGLQFLIQYYNGEERAKGNILERFSAQQFPDLHSELNLSSLELGDSALYFCASSVASGGYNEQFFGPGTRLTVL.

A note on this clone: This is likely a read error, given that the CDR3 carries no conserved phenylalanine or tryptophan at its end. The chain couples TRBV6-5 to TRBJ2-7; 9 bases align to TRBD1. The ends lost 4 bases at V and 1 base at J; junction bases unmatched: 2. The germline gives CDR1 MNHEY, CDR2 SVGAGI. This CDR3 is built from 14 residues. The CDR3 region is CASSLQGASYEQYL. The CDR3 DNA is TGTGCCAGCAGTTTACAGGGGGCTTCCTACGAGCAGTACCTC.

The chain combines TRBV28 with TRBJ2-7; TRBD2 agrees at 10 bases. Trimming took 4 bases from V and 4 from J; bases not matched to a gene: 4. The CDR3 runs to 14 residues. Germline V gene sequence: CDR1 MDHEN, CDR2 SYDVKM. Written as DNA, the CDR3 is TGTGCCAGCAGTTCAGCGGGAGGGCCGTACGAGCAGTACTTC. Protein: CASSSAGGPYEQYF.

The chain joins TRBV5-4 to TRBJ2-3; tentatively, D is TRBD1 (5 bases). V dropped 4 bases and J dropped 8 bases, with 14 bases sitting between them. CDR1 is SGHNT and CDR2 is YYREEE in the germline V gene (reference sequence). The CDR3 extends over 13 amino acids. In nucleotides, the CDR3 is TGTGCCAGCAGCCTGGGTGGGGCCAGTACGCAGTATTTT. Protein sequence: CASSLGGASTQYF.

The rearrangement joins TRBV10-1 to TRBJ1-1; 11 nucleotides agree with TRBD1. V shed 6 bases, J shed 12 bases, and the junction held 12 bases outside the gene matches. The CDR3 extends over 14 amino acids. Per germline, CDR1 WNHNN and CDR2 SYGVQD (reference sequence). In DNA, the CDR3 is TGCGCCAGCAGCCTCAACTCCGGGACAGGGGGGCCTTTCTTT. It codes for CASSLNSGTGGPFF.